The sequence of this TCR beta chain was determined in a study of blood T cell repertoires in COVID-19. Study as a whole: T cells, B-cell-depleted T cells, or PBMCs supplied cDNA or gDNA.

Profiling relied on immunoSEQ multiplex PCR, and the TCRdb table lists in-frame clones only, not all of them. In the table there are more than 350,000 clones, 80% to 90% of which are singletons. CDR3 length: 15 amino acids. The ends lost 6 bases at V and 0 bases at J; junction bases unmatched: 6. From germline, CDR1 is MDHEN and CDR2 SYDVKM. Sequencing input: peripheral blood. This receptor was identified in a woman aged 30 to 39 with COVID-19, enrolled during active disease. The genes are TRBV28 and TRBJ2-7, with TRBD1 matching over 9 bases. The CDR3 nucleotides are TGTGCCAGCAGAACGGGACAGGGAAGCTCCTACGAGCAGTACTTC. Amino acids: CASRTGQGSSYEQYF.